This is a list of T cell receptor beta chains from one sample in a study of blood T cell repertoires in COVID-19. TCRdb's table, derived via immunoSEQ multiplex PCR, lists solely in-frame clones and lacks some. Here the sample spans 130,000 to 150,000 clones, roughly 79% being singletons. Sequencing used peripheral blood. All receptors come from a woman in her sixties or seventies with acute or convalescent COVID-19. CDR3s include the opening cysteine and the closing phenylalanine or tryptophan. D genes are given only for firm matches. Clone size, where shown, is once, few, many, or a class for clones that have expanded.

V gene	clone size	D gene	J gene	CDR3 protein	CDR3 DNA
TRBV6-1	once	TRBD1	TRBJ1-5	CASSGRTGVHSNQPQHF	TGTGCCAGCAGTGGTCGGACAGGCGTGCATAGCAATCAGCCCCAGCATTTT
TRBV5-1	-	TRBD2	TRBJ2-1	CASSLRLAGAGDEQFF	TGCGCCAGCAGCCTGCGGCTAGCGGGGGCTGGGGATGAGCAGTTCTTC
TRBV11-2	-	-	TRBJ1-2	CASSVDRNYGYTF	TGTGCCAGCAGCGTCGACAGAAACTATGGCTACACCTTC
TRBV28	-	TRBD1	TRBJ1-5	CASSLGTVSNQPQHF	TGTGCCAGCAGTTTAGGGACAGTTAGCAATCAGCCCCAGCATTTT
TRBV11-2	once	-	TRBJ2-3	CASSLYLGRTDTQYF	TGTGCCAGCAGCTTATACCTGGGGCGCACAGATACGCAGTATTTT
TRBV6-5	-	-	TRBJ1-1	CASSLKNTEAFF	TGTGCCAGCAGCCTTAAGAACACTGAAGCTTTCTTT
TRBV11-2	-	-	TRBJ2-3	CASSLWRGSSTDTQYF	TGTGCCAGCAGCTTATGGCGAGGCTCGAGCACAGATACGCAGTATTTT
TRBV12-3/TRBV12-4	once	TRBD2	TRBJ2-7	CASGDAGVYEQYF	TGTGCCAGCGGAGATGCGGGGGTCTACGAGCAGTACTTC
TRBV12-3/TRBV12-4	once	-	TRBJ1-5	CASSFGPNQPQHF	TGTGCCAGCAGTTTTGGGCCGAATCAGCCCCAGCATTTT
TRBV11-3	once	-	TRBJ1-3	CASSPSGAGNTIYF	TGTGCCAGCAGCCCTTCGGGAGCTGGAAACACCATATATTTT
TRBV19	once	-	TRBJ2-1	CASSIGQVANEQFF	TGTGCCAGTAGTATAGGACAGGTAGCGAATGAGCAGTTCTTC
TRBV4-1	-	-	TRBJ1-1	CASSVGGFTEAFF	TGCGCCAGCAGCGTCGGGGGTTTCACTGAAGCTTTCTTT
TRBV6-6	-	-	TRBJ1-2	CASNWGGALRGYTF	TGTGCCAGCAATTGGGGTGGGGCCCTCCGTGGCTACACCTTC
TRBV12-5	-	TRBD2	TRBJ2-2	CASGLVLRRGLENTGELFF	TGTGCTAGTGGTTTGGTACTGCGGAGGGGACTAGAGAACACCGGGGAGCTGTTTTTT